The 21 T cell receptor beta chains below were found in one sample sequenced in a study of blood T cell repertoires in COVID-19. Generated by immunoSEQ multiplex PCR, the TCRdb table keeps only in-frame clones and is missing some. The repertoire holds about 230,000 clones, with roughly 83% as singletons. The sample taken for sequencing was peripheral blood. These receptors were taken from a middle-aged man with acute or convalescent COVID-19.

The gene calls are TRBV10-3 and TRBJ1-3; D unresolved. This CDR3 contains 13 residues. V lost 4 bases to trimming and J lost 4 bases, with 8 bases between them. From germline, CDR1 is ENHRY and CDR2 SYGVKD. CDR3 loop: CAISGAVGNTIYF. As DNA, the CDR3 is TGTGCCATCAGTGGGGCAGTGGGAAACACCATATATTTT.

The chain combines TRBV3-1 (or the pseudogene TRBV3-2) with TRBJ1-2; D is possibly TRBD1 (5 bases). The germline CDR1 and CDR2 sequences are LGHDT and YNNKEL (reference sequence). The CDR3 is 13 residues long. V lost 3 bases, J lost 2 bases, and 7 bases lay in between. The CDR3 DNA sequence: TGTGCCAGCAGCCACGGGGGGAACTATGGCTACACCTTC. Encoded protein: CASSHGGNYGYTF.

In nucleotides, the CDR3 is TGTGCCTGGAGTGCCCACAACTCCTACGAGCAGTACTTC. Its translation is CAWSAHNSYEQYF. The rearrangement links TRBV30 to TRBJ2-7, with D uncertain. The CDR3 runs to 13 residues. CDR1 GTSNPN and CDR2 SVGIG come from the germline V gene (reference sequence). V was shortened by 1 base and J by 0 bases, with 7 bases between the two germline ends.

V is TRBV7-3 and J is TRBJ2-6; D unclear. Germline CDR1 and CDR2: SGHTA and FQGTGA. V lost 5 bases to trimming and J lost 1 base, with 6 bases between them. The CDR3 loop spans 14 amino acids. The CDR3 DNA reads TGTGCCAGCAGCCCCTCGTCTGGGGCCAACGTCCTGACTTTC. This encodes CASSPSSGANVLTF.

The rearrangement uses TRBV6-5 and TRBJ2-1; the D gene is possibly TRBD2 (6 bases). CDR1 and CDR2 from the germline V gene are MNHEY and SVGAGI. The CDR3 contains 15 residues. The V gene lost 6 bases and the J gene lost 7 bases, with 19 bases spanning the gap. CDR3 sequence: CASRNPSAGLNEQFF. In nucleotides, the CDR3 is TGTGCCAGCAGGAATCCTTCAGCGGGCTTGAATGAGCAGTTCTTC.

V gene TRBV5-6 combines with J gene TRBJ2-3, with a possible D match to TRBD1 (6 bases). In germline, CDR1 is SGHDT, CDR2 YYEEEE. V was shortened by 4 bases and J by 8 bases, with 11 bases between the two germline ends. This CDR3 region has 12 residues. CDR3 nucleotides: TGTGCCAGCAGCCTCGGGACACCTACGCAGTATTTT. This codes for CASSLGTPTQYF.

The rearrangement joins TRBV30 to TRBJ1-2; TRBD1 aligns across 7 bases. Per germline, CDR1 GTSNPN and CDR2 SVGIG (reference sequence). This CDR3 is 12 amino acids long. J was trimmed by 10 bases and V by 3 bases; bases with no gene match: 8. CDR3 region: CAWRGGQDAYTF. Here the CDR3 DNA reads TGTGCCTGGAGGGGCGGACAGGATGCCTACACCTTC.

The chain couples TRBV11-2 to TRBJ2-1, with D possibly being TRBD1 (7 bases). This CDR3 has 14 residues. Between the trimmed V and J ends, which lost 5 bases and 8 bases, there was a span of 16 bases. Germline CDR1 is SGHAT and CDR2 is FQNNGV. DNA of the CDR3: TGTGCCAGCAGCATCGGACAGGAGGGGCATGAGCAGTTCTTC. Translated: CASSIGQEGHEQFF.

This clone was counted a single time. The chain has TRBV30 and TRBJ1-6; D gene unclear. The CDR3 has 14 amino acids. The V gene lost 4 bases and the J gene lost 5 bases, with 12 bases spanning the gap. Germline CDR1 GTSNPN, CDR2 SVGIG (reference sequence). CDR3 protein: CAWTDYANNSPLHF. The CDR3, as DNA: TGTGCCTGGACAGACTATGCAAATAATTCACCCCTCCACTTT.

The rearrangement uses TRBV18 and TRBJ1-1, with a weak D call TRBD1 (5 bases). The germline V gene encodes CDR1 KGHSH and CDR2 LQKENI. V lost 6 bases and J 5 bases, leaving 16 bases between the germline ends. The CDR3 length is 14 residues. The CDR3 nucleotides read TGTGCCAGCTCCAGGGATACACAGGCGACTGAAGCTTTCTTT. It specifies CASSRDTQATEAFF. Based on the CDR3 plus reference TRBV18 and TRBJ1-1, the full variable domain is NAGVMQNPRHLVRRRGQEARLRCSPMKGHSHVYWYRQLPEEGLKFMVYLQKENIIDESGMPKERFSAEFPKEGPSILRIQQVVRGDSAAYFCASSRDTQATEAFFGQGTRLTVV.

The table lists this clone with a few counts. The chain employs TRBV2 and TRBJ1-5; tentative D call: TRBD1 (6 bases). Trimming pared 5 bases from V and 4 bases from J, leaving 15 bases between. Germline-derived CDR1 and CDR2 are SNHLY and FYNNEI. This CDR3 has 15 residues. CDR3 amino acids: CASSLNRVSNQPQHF. The CDR3 DNA sequence: TGTGCCAGCAGTCTCAACAGGGTATCAAATCAGCCCCAGCATTTT.

The rearrangement uses TRBV6-2 or TRBV6-3 and TRBJ2-1, with a weak D call TRBD2 (6 bases). V lost 6 bases and J lost 7, with 13 bases in between. Germline V gene sequence: CDR1 MNHEY, CDR2 SVGEGT. This CDR3 has 13 residues. The CDR3 here is CASSRGTANEQFF. CDR3 sequence (DNA): TGTGCCAGCAGCCGTGGGACTGCGAATGAGCAGTTCTTC.

This sequence joins TRBV27 and TRBJ2-1, with a possible D match to TRBD2 (5 bases). V was pared by 9 bases and J by 0 bases, with 12 bases between. The CDR3 runs to 14 residues. Looked up from germline, CDR1 is MNHEY and CDR2 is SMNVEV (reference sequence). In DNA, the CDR3 is TGTGCCAGGGGAGAAACGAGCTCCTACAATGAGCAGTTCTTC. The encoded protein is CARGETSSYNEQFF.

V gene TRBV5-1 combines with J gene TRBJ2-5, with D possibly being TRBD2 (6 bases). CDR1 is SGHRS, CDR2 YFSETQ, per germline. CDR3 length: 15 amino acids. Trimming left V 0 bases short and J 5 bases short, with 14 bases between. CDR3 in DNA: TGCGCCAGCAGCTTGGAGACTAGTGGCGCGGAGACCCAGTACTTC. Amino acids: CASSLETSGAETQYF.

A note on this clone: Other nucleotide sequences from this sample produce the same CDR3. The chain uses TRBV5-6 and TRBJ2-5; no clear D gene. This CDR3 contains 13 residues. The ends were cut back, 1 base at V and 4 bases at J, with 8 bases in the middle. Germline CDR1 SGHDT, CDR2 YYEEEE. CDR3 coding DNA: TGTGCCAGCAGCTTGCTGGCTGGAGAGACCCAGTACTTC. It translates to CASSLLAGETQYF.

This chain uses TRBV12-3 or TRBV12-4 with TRBJ1-4; D is unclear. CDR3 length equals 13 residues. V was shortened by 9 bases and J by 8 bases, with 16 bases between the two germline ends. CDR3 nucleotide sequence: TGTGCCAGTTCCGGGGAGGCTCGCGAAAAACTGTTTTTT. Its translation is CASSGEAREKLFF.

The CDR3 DNA sequence: TGTGCCAGCAGCGCCGGACAGGGGGCGATCTATGGCTACACCTTC. It yields the protein CASSAGQGAIYGYTF. The chain recombines TRBV9 with TRBJ1-2; 11 bases fit TRBD1. The ends lost 3 bases at V and 4 bases at J; junction bases unmatched: 5. The germline V gene encodes CDR1 SGDLS and CDR2 YYNGEE. CDR3 size: 15 residues.

V usage is TRBV6-2 or TRBV6-3 and J usage is TRBJ2-7, with D perhaps matching TRBD1 (5 bases). CDR1 MNHEY and CDR2 SVGEGT come from the germline V gene. V was shortened by 2 bases and J by 0 bases, with 11 bases between the two germline ends. The CDR3 extends over 15 amino acids. The CDR3 spells CASSYDSRSSYEQYF. The CDR3 coding sequence is TGTGCCAGCAGTTACGACAGCAGGAGCTCCTACGAGCAGTACTTC.

This sequence joins TRBV18 and TRBJ2-7; 9 bases match TRBD1. The ends lost 3 bases at V and 0 bases at J; junction bases unmatched: 3. The CDR3 extends over 15 amino acids. Germline CDR1 KGHSH, CDR2 LQKENI. For the CDR3, the DNA is TGTGCCAGCTCACCCGGACAGGGGACCTCCTACGAGCAGTACTTC. Translated, it gives CASSPGQGTSYEQYF.

V gene TRBV7-2 combines with J gene TRBJ2-7; no reliable D call. In germline, CDR1 is SGHTA, CDR2 FQGNSA. CDR3 length equals 14 residues. V lost 2 bases, J lost 3 bases, and 11 bases lay in between. The CDR3: CASSLRRYGYEQYF. CDR3 nucleotide sequence: TGTGCCAGCAGCTTACGCCGTTACGGCTACGAGCAGTACTTC. The full variable domain, with the rest looked up from reference TRBV7-2 and TRBJ2-7, is GAGVSQSPSNKVTEKGKDVELRCDPISGHTALYWYRQSLGQGLEFLIYFQGNSAPDKSGLPSDRFSAERTGGSVSTLTIQRTQQEDSAVYLCASSLRRYGYEQYFGPGTRLTVT.

This chain uses TRBV27 with TRBJ2-1, with 8 positions matching TRBD2. Trimming took 8 bases from V and 7 from J; bases not matched to a gene: 13. This CDR3 comprises 15 residues. Germline V gene lookup returns CDR1 MNHEY and CDR2 SMNVEV (reference sequence). The chain's CDR3 is CASCILRAGVNEQFF. CDR3 DNA sequence: TGTGCCAGCTGCATTCTAAGAGCGGGAGTAAATGAGCAGTTCTTC.